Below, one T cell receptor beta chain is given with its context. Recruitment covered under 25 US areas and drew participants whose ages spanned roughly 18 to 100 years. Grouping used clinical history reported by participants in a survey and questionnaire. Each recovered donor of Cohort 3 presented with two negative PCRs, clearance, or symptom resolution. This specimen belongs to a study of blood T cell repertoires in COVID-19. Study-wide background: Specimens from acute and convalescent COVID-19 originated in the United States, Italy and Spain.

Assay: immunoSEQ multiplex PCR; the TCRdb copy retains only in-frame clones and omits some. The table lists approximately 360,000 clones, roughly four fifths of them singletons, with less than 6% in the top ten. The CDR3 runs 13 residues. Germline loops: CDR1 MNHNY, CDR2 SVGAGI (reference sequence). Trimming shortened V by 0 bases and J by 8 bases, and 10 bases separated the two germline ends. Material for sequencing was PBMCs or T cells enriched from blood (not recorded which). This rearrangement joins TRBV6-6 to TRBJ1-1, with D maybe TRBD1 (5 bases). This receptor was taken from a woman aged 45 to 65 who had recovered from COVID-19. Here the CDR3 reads CASSYSQGEEAFF. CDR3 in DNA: TGTGCCAGCAGTTACTCTCAGGGTGAAGAAGCTTTCTTT.